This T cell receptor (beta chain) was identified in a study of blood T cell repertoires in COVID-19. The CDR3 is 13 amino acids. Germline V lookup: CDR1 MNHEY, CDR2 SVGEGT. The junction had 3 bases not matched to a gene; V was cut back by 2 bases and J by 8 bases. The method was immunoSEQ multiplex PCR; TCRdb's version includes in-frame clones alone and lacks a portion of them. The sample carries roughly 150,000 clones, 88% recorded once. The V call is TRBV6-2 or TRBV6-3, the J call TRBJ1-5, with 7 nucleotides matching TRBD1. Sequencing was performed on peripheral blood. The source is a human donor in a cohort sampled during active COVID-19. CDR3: CASSYNRGKPQHF. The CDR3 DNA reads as TGTGCCAGCAGTTACAACAGGGGCAAGCCCCAGCATTTT.